The clone carrying this T cell receptor beta chain was seen a few times. Its cognate antigen is unknown. TCRdb used MiXCR to reprocess the RACE reads, holding one entry per CDR3 protein. This table holds a few hundred thousand distinct CDR3 sequences, around 5.5% found once. The time point was: pre-sensitization, week 0. The sample's treatment: therapeutic diphenylcyclopropenone sensitization with weekly scalp DPC. Alopecia patients, 18 to 70 years old and DPC-suitable, served as donors. This CDR3 region has 13 residues. The germline V gene has CDR1 MNHEY and CDR2 SVGEGT. Trimming removed 8 bases at V and 0 bases at J, with 8 bases between. The source of the sample is a study of human T cells and chemical hapten exposure. About the research overall: Alopecia universalis, totalis or areata was present in patients who were mostly female.

Overall study results and limits: Sensitizing to DPC left TCRs with a frequency above 1 in 1000 unaltered. In comparison with controls, expanded TCRs gave rise to a significantly larger number of large CDR3 similarity clusters.

Material: whole blood, obtained in connection with sensitization to the hapten diphenylcyclopropenone (DPC). This chain links TRBV6-2 or TRBV6-3 with TRBJ2-1; possible D gene TRBD2, 5 bases. This clonotype was obtained from a young woman with alopecia areata. Some clones in this sample may be carry-over from other donors' samples. The CDR3 reads CASRDSSYNEQFF. CDR3 in DNA: TGTGCCAGCCGGGATAGCTCCTACAATGAGCAGTTCTTC.